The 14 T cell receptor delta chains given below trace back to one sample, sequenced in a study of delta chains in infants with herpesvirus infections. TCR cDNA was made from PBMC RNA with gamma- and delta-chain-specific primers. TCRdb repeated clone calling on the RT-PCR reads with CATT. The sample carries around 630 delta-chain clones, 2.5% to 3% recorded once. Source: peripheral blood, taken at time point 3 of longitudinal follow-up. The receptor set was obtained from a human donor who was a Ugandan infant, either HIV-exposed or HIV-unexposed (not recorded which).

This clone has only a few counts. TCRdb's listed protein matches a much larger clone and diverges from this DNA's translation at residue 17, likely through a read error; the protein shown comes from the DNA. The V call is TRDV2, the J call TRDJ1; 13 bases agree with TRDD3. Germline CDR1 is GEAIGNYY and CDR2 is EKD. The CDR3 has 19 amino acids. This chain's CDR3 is CACDTSTGGYAQYTDKPIF. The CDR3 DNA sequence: TGTGCCTGTGACACCAGTACTGGGGGATACGCCCAATACACCGATAAACCCATCTTT.

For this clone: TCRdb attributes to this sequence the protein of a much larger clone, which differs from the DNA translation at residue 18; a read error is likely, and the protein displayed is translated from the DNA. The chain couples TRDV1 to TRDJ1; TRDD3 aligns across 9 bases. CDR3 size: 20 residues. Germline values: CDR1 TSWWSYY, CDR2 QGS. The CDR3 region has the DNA TGTGCTCTTGGGGAAGCTTTTCCTACCTCTTGGGGGATATGGACCGATAAAATCATCTTT. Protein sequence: CALGEAFPTSWGIWTDKIIF.

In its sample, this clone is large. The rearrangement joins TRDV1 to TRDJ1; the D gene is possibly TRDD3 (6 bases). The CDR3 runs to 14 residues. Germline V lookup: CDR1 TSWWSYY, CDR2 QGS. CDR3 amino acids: CASSGDSYTDKLIF. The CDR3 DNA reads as TGTGCCTCTTCCGGGGATTCGTACACCGATAAACTCATCTTT.

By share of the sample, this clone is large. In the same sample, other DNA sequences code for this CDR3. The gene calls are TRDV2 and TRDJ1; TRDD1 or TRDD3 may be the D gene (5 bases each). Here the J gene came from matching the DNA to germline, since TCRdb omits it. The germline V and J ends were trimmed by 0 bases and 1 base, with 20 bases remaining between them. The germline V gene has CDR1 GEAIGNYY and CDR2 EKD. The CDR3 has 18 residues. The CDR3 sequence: CACDTVTEIRGGTDKLIF. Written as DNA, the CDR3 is TGTGCCTGTGACACCGTTACGGAAATCCGGGGGGGCACCGATAAACTCATCTTT.

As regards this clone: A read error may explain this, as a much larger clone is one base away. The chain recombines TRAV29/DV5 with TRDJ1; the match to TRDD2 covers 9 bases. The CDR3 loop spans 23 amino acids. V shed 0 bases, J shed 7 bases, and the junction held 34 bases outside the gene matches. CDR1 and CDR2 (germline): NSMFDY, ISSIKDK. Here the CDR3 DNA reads TGTGCAGCAAGCGATCGCGGCCTTCCTACAACCCCAACGGCCCGATACTGGGATGGTAAACTCATCTTT. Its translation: CAASDRGLPTTPTARYWDGKLIF.

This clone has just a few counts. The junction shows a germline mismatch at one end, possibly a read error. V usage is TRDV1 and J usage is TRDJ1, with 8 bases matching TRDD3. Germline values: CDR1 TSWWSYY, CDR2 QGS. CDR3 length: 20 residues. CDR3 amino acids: CSGEVSRWAYGIRGGDKLIF. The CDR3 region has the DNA TGCTCTGGGGAAGTAAGTAGATGGGCCTACGGGATACGCGGAGGCGATAAACTCATCTTT.

The CDR3 DNA follows: TGTGCCTGTGACACCGGGTGGGGGATACGCGACCCCTCCTGGGACACCCGACAGATGTTTTTC. Translated: CACDTGWGIRDPSWDTRQMFF. The chain uses TRDV2 and TRDJ3; 11 positions agree with TRDD3. Germline loops: CDR1 GEAIGNYY, CDR2 EKD. The CDR3 loop spans 21 amino acids. V trimming: 0 bases; J trimming: 0 bases; junction bases outside the gene matches: 9.

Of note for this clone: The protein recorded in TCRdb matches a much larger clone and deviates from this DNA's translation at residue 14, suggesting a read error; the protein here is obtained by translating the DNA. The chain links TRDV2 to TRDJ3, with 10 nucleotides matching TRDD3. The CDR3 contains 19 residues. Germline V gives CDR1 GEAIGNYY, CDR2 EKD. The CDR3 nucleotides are TGTGCCTGTGACACCGTGCGGGGGGATACGCGATGGGACGCCCGACAGATGTTTTTC. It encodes CACDTVRGDTRWDARQMFF.

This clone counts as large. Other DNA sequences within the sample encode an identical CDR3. DNA for the CDR3: TGTGCTCTTGGGGAAACAGCCCCCTTTAAGGGGTGGTACACCGATAAACTCATCTTT. It translates to CALGETAPFKGWYTDKLIF. The rearrangement links TRDV1 to TRDJ1; D is unclear. The CDR3 runs 19 residues. Germline V lookup: CDR1 TSWWSYY, CDR2 QGS. V lost 2 bases to trimming and J lost 0 bases, with 22 bases between them.

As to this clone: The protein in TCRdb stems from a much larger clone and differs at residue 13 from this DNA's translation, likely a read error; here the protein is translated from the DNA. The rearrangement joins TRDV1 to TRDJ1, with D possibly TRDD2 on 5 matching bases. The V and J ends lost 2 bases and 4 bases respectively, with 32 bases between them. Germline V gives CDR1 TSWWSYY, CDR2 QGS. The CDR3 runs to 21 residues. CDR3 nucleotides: TGTGCTCTTGGGGAAGTAAGTAGATGGGCCTACGGGGTACGCGGAGGCGATAAACTCATCTTT. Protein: CALGEVSRWAYGVRGGDKLIF.

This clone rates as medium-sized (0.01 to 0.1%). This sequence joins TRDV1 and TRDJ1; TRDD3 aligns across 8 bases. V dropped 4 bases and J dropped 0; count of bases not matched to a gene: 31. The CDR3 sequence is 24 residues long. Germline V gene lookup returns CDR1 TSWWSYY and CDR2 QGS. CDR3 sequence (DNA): TGTGCTCTTGGGGTACACTCACCCCCGTCCAGTCCTCTGGGGGACCATCCCTACACCGATAAACTCATCTTT. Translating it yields CALGVHSPPSSPLGDHPYTDKLIF.

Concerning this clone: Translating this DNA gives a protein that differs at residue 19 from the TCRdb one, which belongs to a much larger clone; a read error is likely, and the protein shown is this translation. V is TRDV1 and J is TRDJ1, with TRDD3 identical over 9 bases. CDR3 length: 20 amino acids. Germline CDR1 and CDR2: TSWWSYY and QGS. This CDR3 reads CALGEAFPTSWGIWTDKLTF. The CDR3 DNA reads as TGTGCTCTTGGGGAAGCTTTTCCTACCTCTTGGGGGATATGGACCGATAAACTCACCTTT.

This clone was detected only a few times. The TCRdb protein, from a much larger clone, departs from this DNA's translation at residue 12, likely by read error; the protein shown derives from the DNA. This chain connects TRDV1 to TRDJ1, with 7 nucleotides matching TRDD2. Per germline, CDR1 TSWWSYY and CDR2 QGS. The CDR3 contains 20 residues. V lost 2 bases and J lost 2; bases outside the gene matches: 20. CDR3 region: CALGEAFPTSWEIWTDKLIF. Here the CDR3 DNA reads TGTGCTCTTGGGGAAGCTTTTCCTACCTCTTGGGAGATATGGACCGATAAACTCATCTTT.

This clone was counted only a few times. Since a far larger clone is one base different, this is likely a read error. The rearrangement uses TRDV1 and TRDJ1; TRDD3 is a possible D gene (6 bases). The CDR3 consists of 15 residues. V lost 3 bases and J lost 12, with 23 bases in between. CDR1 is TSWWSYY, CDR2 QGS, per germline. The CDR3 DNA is TGTGCTCTTGGGGACCCACCGTGGCGGGATGGGGGGATCATCTTT. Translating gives CALGDPPWRDGGIIF.